This T cell receptor (beta chain) is from a study of beta chain features in type 1 diabetes. The study's findings and limits: HLA influence on TCRB rearrangement stayed unresolved here.

Sorted cells reached over 98% purity in every population. Expressed TCRB transcripts were sequenced because the isolated RNA had all been reverse transcribed beforehand. TCRdb keeps only in-frame clones here, not all; method: immunoSEQ multiplex PCR. The table lists about 250,000 clones, around an eighth of them singletons, with more than 0.02% in the top ten. Unmatched junction bases numbered 9, after V lost 4 bases and J lost 8 bases. The CDR3 is made up of 15 amino acids. Germline V gene data show CDR1 as MNHEY and CDR2 as SVGAGI. This clone was found a few times. Its antigen is undetermined. Sequencing input: naive CD4+ T cells from blood. The receptor's source is a woman in her forties in good health. The gene calls are TRBV6-5 and TRBJ1-2; TRBD1 matches at 11 bases. The CDR3 bases are TGTGCCAGCAGTTCCCCCGGGACAGGGGGTAACGGCTACACCTTC. This sequence encodes CASSSPGTGGNGYTF.